This T cell receptor (beta chain) stems from a study of technical replicates of blood from several donors. This CDR3 comprises 15 residues. The germline V gene has CDR1 PRHDT and CDR2 FYEKMQ (reference sequence). V lost 4 bases and J 6 bases, leaving 15 bases between the germline ends. Data came from immunoSEQ multiplex PCR; TCRdb stores just in-frame clones and leaves some out. The sample contains over 50,000 clones, 90% to 95% of which appear only once. The chain links TRBV13 to TRBJ2-2; a weak D match, TRBD2 (7 bases). Sequencing was done on a sample of PBMCs. The clonotype comes from a human donor in good health. Some clones in this sample may be carry-over from other donors' samples. CDR3 sequence (DNA): TGTGCCAGCAGCTCAACCCGGGGGGCCCCCGGGGAGCTGTTTTTT. It is translated as CASSSTRGAPGELFF.